This T cell receptor beta chain derives from a study of T cell repertoires in cytomegalovirus infection. Study-level information: Signatures in public TCR beta sequences pointed to both CMV infection and matching HLA type.

TCRdb independently ran MiXCR on the reads; one entry per CDR3 protein. The sample includes nearly 450,000 distinct CDR3 sequences, around 32% of them seen just once. Points from the study as a whole: Identification of carriers of CMV plus the relevant HLA was performed using cumulative public TCR beta family frequency. The ex vivo response was dominated by HLA-C-restricted CMV-specific TCR beta clonotypes.

Trimming shortened V by 3 bases and J by 0 bases, and 12 bases separated the two germline ends. Germline V gene data show CDR1 as MDHEN and CDR2 as SYDVKM. The CDR3 sequence is 17 residues long. About this clonotype itself: Its matching antigen is unknown.

The receptor comes from a human donor in good health (CMV status not recorded). Some clones in this sample may be carry-over from other donors' samples. The sequencing sample was made of PBMCs. V gene TRBV28 combines with J gene TRBJ2-6, with a possible D match to TRBD2 (5 bases). The CDR3 sequence: CASSFNGGGSGANVLTF. The CDR3 DNA reads as TGTGCCAGCAGTTTCAACGGAGGAGGCTCTGGGGCCAACGTCCTGACTTTC.